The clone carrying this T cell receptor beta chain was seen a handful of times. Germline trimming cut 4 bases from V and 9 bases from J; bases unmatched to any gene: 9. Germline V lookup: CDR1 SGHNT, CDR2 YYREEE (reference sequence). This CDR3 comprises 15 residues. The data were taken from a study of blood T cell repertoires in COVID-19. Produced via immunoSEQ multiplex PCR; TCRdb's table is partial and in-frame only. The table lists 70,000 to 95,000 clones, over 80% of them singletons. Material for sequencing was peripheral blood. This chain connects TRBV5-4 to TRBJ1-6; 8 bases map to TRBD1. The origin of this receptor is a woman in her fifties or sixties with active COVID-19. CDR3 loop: CASSVTGGGGSPLHF. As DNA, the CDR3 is TGTGCCAGCAGCGTTACAGGGGGAGGAGGTTCACCCCTCCACTTT. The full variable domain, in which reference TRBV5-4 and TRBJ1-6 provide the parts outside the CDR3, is ETGVTQSPTHLIKTRGQQVTLRCSSQSGHNTVSWYQQALGQGPQFIFQYYREEENGRGNFPPRFSGLQFPNYSSELNVNALELDDSALYLCASSVTGGGGSPLHFGNGTRLTVT.